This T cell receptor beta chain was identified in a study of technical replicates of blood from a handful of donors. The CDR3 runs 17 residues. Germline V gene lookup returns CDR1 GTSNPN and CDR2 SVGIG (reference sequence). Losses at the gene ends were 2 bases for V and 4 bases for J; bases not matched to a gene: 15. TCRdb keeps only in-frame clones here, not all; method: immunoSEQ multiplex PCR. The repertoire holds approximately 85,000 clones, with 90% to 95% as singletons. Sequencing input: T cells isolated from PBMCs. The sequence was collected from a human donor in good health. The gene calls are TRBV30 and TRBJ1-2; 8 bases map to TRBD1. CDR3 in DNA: TGTGCCTGGAGTAGAGGGACAGGTGCGTCCATATCCTATGGCTACACCTTC. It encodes CAWSRGTGASISYGYTF.